The clone carrying this T cell receptor beta chain was picked up many times. Germline V lookup: CDR1 SGDLS, CDR2 YYNGEE. This CDR3 region has 14 residues. V gave up 3 bases and J gave up 6 bases, with 15 bases separating them. This sample was included in a study of CD8+CD57+ T cells in acquired aplastic anemia. For the study at large: Recorded DNA amounts for sorted CD4+ and CD8+ cells had an average of 3.2 ug.

Genomic DNA, serving as template, underwent TCR beta VDJ and CDR3 profiling. TCRdb re-analysed the reads in MiXCR, keeping a single row per CDR3 protein. Among about half a million distinct CDR3 sequences listed, less than 35% were seen once. Patients chosen for sequencing had shown CD8+CD57+ cell expansion by flow cytometry. The gene calls are TRBV9 and TRBJ1-1, with D possibly being TRBD1 (6 bases). The TCR was taken from a human donor with aplastic anemia. Sequenced sample: sorted CD4+, CD8+, or CD8+CD57+ T cells (not recorded which) from PBMCs. CDR3 DNA sequence: TGTGCCAGCAGCGGTCCTACAGGGCATGCTGAAGCTTTCTTT. Translated, it gives CASSGPTGHAEAFF.